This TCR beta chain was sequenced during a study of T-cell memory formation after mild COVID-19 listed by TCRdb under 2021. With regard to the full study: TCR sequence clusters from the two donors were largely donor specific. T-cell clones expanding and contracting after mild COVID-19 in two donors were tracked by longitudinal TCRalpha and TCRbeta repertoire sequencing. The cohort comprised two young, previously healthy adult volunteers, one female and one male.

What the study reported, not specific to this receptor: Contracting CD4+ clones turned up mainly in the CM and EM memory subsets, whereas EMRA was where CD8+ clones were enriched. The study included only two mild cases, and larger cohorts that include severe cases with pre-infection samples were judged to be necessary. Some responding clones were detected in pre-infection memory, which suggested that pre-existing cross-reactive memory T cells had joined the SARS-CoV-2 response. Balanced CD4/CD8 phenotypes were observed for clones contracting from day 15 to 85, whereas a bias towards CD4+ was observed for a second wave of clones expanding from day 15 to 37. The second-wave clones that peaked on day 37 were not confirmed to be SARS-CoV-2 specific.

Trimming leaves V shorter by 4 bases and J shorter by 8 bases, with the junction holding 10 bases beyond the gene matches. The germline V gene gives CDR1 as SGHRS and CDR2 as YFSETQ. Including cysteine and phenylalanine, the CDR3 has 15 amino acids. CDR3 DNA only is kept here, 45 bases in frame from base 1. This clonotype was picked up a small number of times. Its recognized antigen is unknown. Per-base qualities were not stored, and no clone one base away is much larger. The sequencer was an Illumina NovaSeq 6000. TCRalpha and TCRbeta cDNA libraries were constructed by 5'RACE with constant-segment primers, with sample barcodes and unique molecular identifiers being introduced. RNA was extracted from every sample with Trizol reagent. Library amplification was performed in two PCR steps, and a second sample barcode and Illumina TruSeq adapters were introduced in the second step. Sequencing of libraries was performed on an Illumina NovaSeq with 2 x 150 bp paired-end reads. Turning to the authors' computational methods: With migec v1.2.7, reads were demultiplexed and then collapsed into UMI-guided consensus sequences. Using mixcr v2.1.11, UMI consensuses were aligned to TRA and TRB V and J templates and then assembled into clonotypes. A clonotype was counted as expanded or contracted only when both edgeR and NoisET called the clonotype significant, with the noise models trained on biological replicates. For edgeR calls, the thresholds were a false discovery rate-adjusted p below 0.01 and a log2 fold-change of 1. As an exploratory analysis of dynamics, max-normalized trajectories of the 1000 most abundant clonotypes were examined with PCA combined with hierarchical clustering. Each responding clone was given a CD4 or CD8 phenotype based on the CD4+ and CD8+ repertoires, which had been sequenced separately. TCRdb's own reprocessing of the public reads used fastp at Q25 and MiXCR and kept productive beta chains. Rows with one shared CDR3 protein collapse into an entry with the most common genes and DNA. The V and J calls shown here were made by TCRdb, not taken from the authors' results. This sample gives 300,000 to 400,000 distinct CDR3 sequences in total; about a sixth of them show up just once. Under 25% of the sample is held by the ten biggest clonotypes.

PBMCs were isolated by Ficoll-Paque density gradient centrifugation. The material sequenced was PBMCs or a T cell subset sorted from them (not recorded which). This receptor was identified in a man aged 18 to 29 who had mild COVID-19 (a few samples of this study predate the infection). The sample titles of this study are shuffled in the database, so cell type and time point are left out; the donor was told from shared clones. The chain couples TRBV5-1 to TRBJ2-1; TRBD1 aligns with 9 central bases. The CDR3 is CASSAPGTGNDEQFF. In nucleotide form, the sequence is TGCGCCAGCAGCGCGCCCGGGACAGGGAACGATGAGCAGTTCTTC. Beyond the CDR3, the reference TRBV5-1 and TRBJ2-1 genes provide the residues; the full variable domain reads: KAGVTQTPRYLIKTRGQQVTLSCSPISGHRSVSWYQQTPGQGLQFLFEYFSETQRNKGNFPGRFSGRQFSNSRSEMNVSTLELGDSALYLCASSAPGTGNDEQFFGPGTRLTVL.